These 16 T cell receptor beta chains were sequenced from one sample in a study of blood T cell repertoires in COVID-19. Produced via immunoSEQ multiplex PCR; TCRdb's table is partial and in-frame only. The sample lists tens of thousands of clones; roughly nine tenths were seen once. Sequencing was done on a sample of peripheral blood. These receptors came from a woman aged 45 to 65 with COVID-19, enrolled during active disease.

This clone was observed a handful of times. The rearrangement joins TRBV28 to TRBJ2-7, with 13 bases fitting TRBD2. Trimming removed 6 bases from V and 7 bases from J; junction bases left unmatched: 6. Germline V gene sequence: CDR1 MDHEN, CDR2 SYDVKM. The CDR3 spans 14 residues. The CDR3 nucleotides are TGTGCCAGCAGGGGAGCGGGACTAGCGGGGGAGCAGTACTTC. Translating gives CASRGAGLAGEQYF. The full variable domain, rest sourced from reference TRBV28 and TRBJ2-7, is DVKVTQSSRYLVKRTGEKVFLECVQDMDHENMFWYRQDPGLGLRLIYFSYDVKMKEKGDIPEGYSVSREKKERFSLILESASTNQTSMYLCASRGAGLAGEQYFGPGTRLTVT.

The chain couples TRBV5-1 to TRBJ2-1, with D tentatively TRBD1 (6 bases). Deletions cut 4 bases from V and 9 bases from J, with 11 bases between. This CDR3 spans 12 amino acids. Germline loops: CDR1 SGHRS, CDR2 YFSETQ. CDR3 coding DNA: TGCGCCAGCAGCGCCCTAGGGGGTGAGCAGTTCTTC. Translating it yields CASSALGGEQFF.

V gene TRBV19 combines with J gene TRBJ2-7; 7 bases fit TRBD2. The CDR3 is 15 residues long. Germline trimming cut 3 bases from V and 3 bases from J; bases unmatched to any gene: 8. Germline V CDR1 and CDR2: LNHDA, SQIVND (reference sequence). CDR3 sequence reads: CASSIEAGLLYEQYF. The CDR3 bases are TGTGCCAGTAGTATTGAAGCGGGACTGCTCTACGAGCAGTACTTC.

The J gene is TRBJ1-5, the V gene TRBV7-2; 7 bases match TRBD1. The CDR3 extends over 15 amino acids. Trimming took 5 bases from V and 6 from J; bases not matched to a gene: 10. From germline, CDR1 is SGHTA and CDR2 FQGNSA. CDR3: CASSLTTGPGQPQHF. The DNA for the CDR3 is TGTGCCAGCAGCCTCACGACAGGGCCAGGTCAGCCCCAGCATTTT.

This chain uses TRBV5-4 with TRBJ2-7; D call uncertain. This CDR3 has 14 amino acids. Germline V CDR1 and CDR2: SGHNT, YYREEE (reference sequence). V lost 0 bases and J lost 3, with 10 bases in between. CDR3 sequence reads: CASSLGRSNYEQYF. Written as DNA, the CDR3 is TGTGCCAGCAGCTTGGGAAGGAGCAACTACGAGCAGTACTTC. The complete variable domain, with remaining parts taken from reference TRBV5-4 and TRBJ2-7, reads ETGVTQSPTHLIKTRGQQVTLRCSSQSGHNTVSWYQQALGQGPQFIFQYYREEENGRGNFPPRFSGLQFPNYSSELNVNALELDDSALYLCASSLGRSNYEQYFGPGTRLTVT.

This clone was detected only once. The V and J genes are TRBV6-5 and TRBJ1-1; tentatively, D is TRBD1 (6 bases). The CDR3 extends over 11 amino acids. Trimming took off 6 bases at V and 4 bases at J, with 6 bases between the two ends. Per the germline V gene, CDR1 is MNHEY and CDR2 is SVGAGI. CDR3 coding DNA: TGTGCCAGCAGAGGGGGCACTGAAGCTTTCTTT. It yields the protein CASRGGTEAFF.

The CDR3: CSASIDAGGEQFF. The CDR3, as DNA: TGCAGTGCTAGTATTGATGCGGGGGGTGAGCAGTTCTTC. The V and J genes are TRBV20-1 and TRBJ2-1, with 8 bases that match TRBD2. CDR1 DFQATT and CDR2 SNEGSKA come from the germline V gene (reference sequence). Germline trimming cut 3 bases from V and 9 bases from J; bases unmatched to any gene: 7. This CDR3 has 13 residues.

The gene calls are TRBV4-1 and TRBJ2-7; maybe TRBD1 (5 bases). This CDR3 spans 13 amino acids. The germline V gene encodes CDR1 MGHRA and CDR2 YSYEKL. The V gene lost 3 bases and the J gene lost 2 bases, with 8 bases spanning the gap. The CDR3 protein is CASSQTRAYEQYF. The CDR3 region has the DNA TGCGCCAGCAGCCAGACCAGGGCCTACGAGCAGTACTTC.

This sequence joins TRBV2 and TRBJ2-3, with 11 bases aligning to TRBD1. CDR1 and CDR2 from the germline V gene are SNHLY and FYNNEI. The CDR3 runs to 13 residues. Trimming removed 1 base from V and 14 bases from J; junction bases left unmatched: 5. The CDR3 here is CASSEEVGTGGYF. CDR3 nucleotides: TGTGCCAGCAGTGAAGAAGTCGGGACAGGGGGGTATTTT.

The chain combines TRBV6-5 with TRBJ1-6; the D is unclear. Trimming pared 8 bases from V and 6 bases from J, leaving 8 bases between. CDR3 length: 12 residues. The germline V gene encodes CDR1 MNHEY and CDR2 SVGAGI. DNA for the CDR3: TGTGCCAGCTCTGCCAGTAATTCACCCCTCCACTTT. As protein: CASSASNSPLHF.

This clone was detected only once. This sequence joins TRBV5-4 and TRBJ2-5, with D possibly TRBD2 on 5 matching bases. This CDR3 is built from 14 residues. Germline V gene lookup returns CDR1 SGHNT and CDR2 YYREEE (reference sequence). V dropped 3 bases and J dropped 5 bases, with 14 bases sitting between them. This CDR3 reads CASSSRERRETQYF. CDR3 DNA sequence: TGTGCCAGCAGCTCGAGAGAGAGGAGGGAGACCCAGTACTTC.

CDR3 loop: CASSFGRGWYGYTF. The CDR3, as DNA: TGTGCCAGCAGCTTTGGCAGGGGCTGGTATGGCTACACCTTC. The rearrangement links TRBV5-6 to TRBJ1-2; tentatively, D is TRBD1 (6 bases). The V gene lost 2 bases and the J gene lost 5 bases, with 13 bases spanning the gap. Germline lookup yields CDR1 SGHDT and CDR2 YYEEEE. The CDR3 totals 14 residues. Full variable domain (outside the CDR3, taken from reference TRBV5-6 and TRBJ1-2): DAGVTQSPTHLIKTRGQQVTLRCSPKSGHDTVSWYQQALGQGPQFIFQYYEEEERQRGNFPDRFSGHQFPNYSSELNVNALLLGDSALYLCASSFGRGWYGYTFGSGTRLTVV.

The rearrangement joins TRBV12-5 to TRBJ2-3; possible D gene TRBD2, 5 bases. This CDR3 has 15 residues. The germline gives CDR1 LGHNT, CDR2 FRNRAP. Trimming removed 7 bases at V and 1 base at J, with 15 bases between. This chain's CDR3 is CASARGESGTDTQYF. For the CDR3, the DNA is TGTGCTAGTGCCCGGGGAGAATCGGGCACAGATACGCAGTATTTT.

This chain connects TRBV30 to TRBJ2-5; 7 nucleotides agree with TRBD1. V shed 0 bases, J shed 1 base, and the junction held 5 bases outside the gene matches. CDR1 and CDR2 (germline): GTSNPN, SVGIG (reference sequence). The CDR3 sequence is 15 residues long. The CDR3 nucleotides are TGTGCCTGGAGTGTACTGACAGGGCTCCAAGAGACCCAGTACTTC. As protein: CAWSVLTGLQETQYF.

V gene TRBV19 combines with J gene TRBJ2-1; TRBD2 matches at 15 bases. V lost 1 base to trimming and J lost 2 bases; unmatched junction nucleotides: 6. Looked up from germline, CDR1 is LNHDA and CDR2 is SQIVND (reference sequence). This CDR3 spans 19 amino acids. The CDR3 sequence: CASSIVGLAGGWAYNEQFF. CDR3 DNA: TGTGCCAGTAGTATAGTGGGACTAGCGGGAGGTTGGGCCTACAATGAGCAGTTCTTC.

V gene TRBV11-2 combines with J gene TRBJ1-2; 7 bases are shared with TRBD1. In germline, CDR1 is SGHAT, CDR2 FQNNGV. The CDR3 is 13 residues long. Trimming removed 1 base from V and 7 bases from J; junction bases left unmatched: 3. The CDR3 here is CASSLGQGSGYTF. CDR3 in DNA: TGTGCCAGCAGCTTAGGACAGGGAAGTGGCTACACCTTC.